The 12 T cell receptor beta chains given below trace back to one sample, sequenced in a study of T-cell reconstitution after alpha-beta-depleted transplantation in children. A TCRbeta library incorporating unique molecular identifiers was prepared. TCRdb ran MiXCR on the PCR reads and lists one entry per CDR3 protein. The sample carries some 110,000 distinct CDR3 sequences, about 9.4% recorded once. Sequencing was performed on PBMCs, taken before TCRalphabeta/CD19-depleted stem cell transplant. These receptors all stem from a boy between 2 and 10 years old with acute lymphoblastic leukemia, due to receive a stem cell transplant.

V usage is TRBV7-9 and J usage is TRBJ2-7, with D perhaps assigned TRBD1 or TRBD2 (5 bases each). The V gene lost 1 base and the J gene lost 1 base, with 8 bases spanning the gap. The CDR3 covers 14 residues. Germline-derived CDR1 and CDR2 are SEHNR and FQNEAQ (reference sequence). This CDR3 reads CASSLGDVSYEQYF. As DNA, the CDR3 is TGTGCCAGCAGCTTAGGGGACGTTTCCTACGAGCAGTACTTC.

A few counts support this clonotype. V usage is TRBV12-3 or TRBV12-4 and J usage is TRBJ2-3; no reliable D call. This CDR3 is built from 14 residues. Between the trimmed V and J ends, which lost 6 bases and 7 bases, there was a span of 17 bases. The CDR3: CASRKVESSYTQYF. CDR3 bases: TGTGCCAGCAGGAAGGTCGAGTCCTCGTATACGCAGTATTTT.

This clonotype was found a few times. The V call is TRBV7-2, the J call TRBJ2-1; D not resolved. The V end lost 5 bases, the J end lost 4 bases, and 18 bases lay between the germline ends. CDR1 and CDR2 from the germline V gene are SGHTA and FQGNSA. The length of the CDR3 is 16 residues. The CDR3 region has the DNA TGTGCCAGCAGCCTTCGCGGTAGCACAGAATACAATGAGCAGTTCTTC. Its translation: CASSLRGSTEYNEQFF.

The J gene is TRBJ2-1, the V gene TRBV4-1; TRBD1 matches 9 bases. J lost 6 bases, V lost 5 bases, and 11 bases had no gene match. CDR1 and CDR2 from the germline V gene are MGHRA and YSYEKL. CDR3 length equals 16 residues. CDR3 sequence (DNA): TGCGCCAGCAGCGCACGGCGGGGGACAGGGCCCAATGAGCAGTTCTTC. This codes for CASSARRGTGPNEQFF.

This clonotype showed up many times. V gene TRBV12-3 or TRBV12-4 combines with J gene TRBJ1-3; 10 nucleotides match TRBD1. The CDR3 contains 15 residues. V lost 7 bases and J lost 3; bases outside the gene matches: 6. CDR3 sequence reads: CASNRQGADGNTIYF. The CDR3 DNA follows: TGTGCCAGCAATCGACAGGGGGCAGATGGAAACACCATATATTTT.

This chain uses TRBV20-1 with TRBJ2-7; possible D gene TRBD2, 6 bases. CDR3 size: 13 residues. The germline CDR1 and CDR2 sequences are DFQATT and SNEGSKA (reference sequence). V shed 3 bases and J shed 3 bases, with 12 bases lying between them. CDR3 in amino acids: CSASFRGIYEQYF. CDR3 nucleotides: TGCAGTGCTAGTTTCCGGGGGATCTACGAGCAGTACTTC.

The chain uses TRBV6-5 and TRBJ2-7; TRBD1 is a possible D gene (5 bases). CDR1 and CDR2 from the germline V gene are MNHEY and SVGAGI. This CDR3 has 17 residues. Trimming took 5 bases from V and 2 from J, leaving 22 bases between them. The CDR3 spells CASSRRTPNSPTYEQYF. The CDR3 nucleotides are TGTGCCAGCAGTCGACGGACACCGAACTCCCCTACCTACGAGCAGTACTTC.

CDR3 loop: CSARDLETSKDTQYF. In DNA form, the CDR3 reads TGCAGTGCTAGAGATCTTGAGACTAGTAAGGATACGCAGTATTTT. The gene calls are TRBV20-1 and TRBJ2-3; TRBD2 might be the D (6 bases). V shed 0 bases and J shed 6 bases, with 16 bases lying between them. CDR1 DFQATT and CDR2 SNEGSKA come from the germline V gene (reference sequence). The CDR3 has 15 amino acids.

The V gene is TRBV29-1, the J gene TRBJ2-7, with 9 bases identical to TRBD2. The CDR3 is 13 amino acids. Unmatched junction bases numbered 4, after V lost 3 bases and J lost 4 bases. CDR1 SQVTM and CDR2 ANQGSEA come from the germline V gene. The CDR3 region is CSVEAGGGYEQYF. CDR3 nucleotide sequence: TGCAGCGTTGAGGCGGGAGGGGGATACGAGCAGTACTTC.

This clonotype was observed a few times. V usage is TRBV20-1 and J usage is TRBJ1-1; 8 nucleotides line up with TRBD1. V lost 6 bases, J lost 8 bases, and 11 bases stayed unmatched. The length of the CDR3 is 13 residues. Germline V CDR1 and CDR2: DFQATT, SNEGSKA (reference sequence). CDR3 nucleotides: TGCAGTGCCGATGACAGGGGTGGAAGAGAAGCTTTCTTT. This encodes CSADDRGGREAFF.

At least ten counts were recorded for this clonotype. This chain joins TRBV12-3 or TRBV12-4 and TRBJ2-7, with TRBD2 matching over 9 bases. The junction had 10 bases not matched to a gene; V was cut back by 6 bases and J by 4 bases. The CDR3 has 15 amino acids. Here the CDR3 reads CASSRGAGGGYEQYF. DNA for the CDR3: TGTGCCAGCAGCCGGGGGGCGGGAGGGGGGTACGAGCAGTACTTC.

The V gene is TRBV27, the J gene TRBJ2-3; D remains ambiguous. Between the trimmed V and J ends, which lost 3 bases and 4 bases, there was a span of 14 bases. The CDR3 has 15 amino acids. In germline, CDR1 is MNHEY, CDR2 SMNVEV (reference sequence). The CDR3 region is CASSFHRGGADTQYF. The CDR3 nucleotides are TGTGCCAGCAGTTTCCACCGAGGTGGCGCAGATACGCAGTATTTT.